These 26 T cell receptor beta chains were sequenced from one sample in a study of T cells expressing NK-cell markers. TCRdb re-called the 5' RACE reads and gives one entry per CDR3 protein, without DNA. This sample contains about 260,000 distinct CDR3 sequences. Material for sequencing was blood T cells: a sorted CD56 or NKG2C T cell subset, CD4+ or CD8+ T cells, or bulk PBMC T cells (not recorded which). These receptor sequences come from a woman aged 18-69 years in good health.

V gene TRBV24-1 combines with J gene TRBJ2-1; as DNA is missing, the TRBD2 call by TCRdb cannot be tested. CDR3 size: 11 residues. Germline V CDR1 and CDR2: KGHDR, SFDVKD. CDR3 amino acids: CATTSGREQFF.

The chain is built from TRBV19 and TRBJ2-1; there is no DNA to check the TCRdb D call of TRBD2. This CDR3 has 15 residues. CDR1 is LNHDA, CDR2 SQIVND, per germline (reference sequence). The CDR3 is CASSIVASGGGEQFF.

The rearrangement links TRBV3-1 to TRBJ2-6; TCRdb reports TRBD1, a call that lacks DNA to check it against. Per germline, CDR1 LGHDT and CDR2 YNNKEL (reference sequence). CDR3 length: 15 amino acids. The chain's CDR3 is CASSQTGRGANVLTF. The full variable domain, with the rest looked up from reference TRBV3-1 and TRBJ2-6, is DTAVSQTPKYLVTQMGNDKSIKCEQNLGHDTMYWYKQDSKKFLKIMFSYNNKELIINETVPNRFSPKSPDKAHLNLHINSLELGDSAVYFCASSQTGRGANVLTFGAGSRLTVL.

This chain joins TRBV6-2 or TRBV6-3 and TRBJ2-2; TCRdb indicates TRBD1, and absent DNA this call remains unverified. Germline CDR1 is MNHEY and CDR2 is SVGEGT. CDR3 length: 14 amino acids. The CDR3 spells CASRAGTVTGELFF.

CDR3 protein: CASSHGTSRSTDTQYF. J is TRBJ2-3 and V is TRBV5-5; TCRdb's D gene call, TRBD2, goes unchecked for lack of DNA. The CDR3 is 16 amino acids. Germline-derived CDR1 and CDR2 are SGHKS and YYEKEE (reference sequence).

The CDR3 region is CASSKQGSSNSPLHF. The chain employs TRBV28 and TRBJ1-6; TCRdb reports TRBD1, a call that lacks DNA to check it against. There are 15 residues in the CDR3. The germline gives CDR1 MDHEN, CDR2 SYDVKM.

The chain couples TRBV18 to TRBJ2-1; as DNA is missing, the TRBD1 call by TCRdb cannot be tested. The CDR3 totals 12 residues. Germline lookup yields CDR1 KGHSH and CDR2 LQKENI. Here the CDR3 reads CASSQDRGVEFF.

The rearrangement joins TRBV5-6 to TRBJ2-7; the D call of TRBD2 rests on TCRdb alone, since no DNA is present to check it. CDR1 SGHDT and CDR2 YYEEEE come from the germline V gene. The CDR3 spans 16 residues. CDR3 region: CASSPSLSEADYEQYF.

The chain couples TRBV6-1 to TRBJ2-3; the D gene TCRdb calls, TRBD2, cannot be checked with no DNA. CDR1 is MNHNS and CDR2 is SASEGT in the germline V gene. The CDR3 consists of 15 residues. CDR3: CASSGRLAGTDTQYF.

This rearrangement joins TRBV20-1 to TRBJ2-5; no DNA is available, so the TRBD1 call from TCRdb remains unchecked. The CDR3 is 15 residues long. Germline V CDR1 and CDR2: DFQATT, SNEGSKA (reference sequence). The CDR3 is CSARPVRRPQETQYF.

The rearrangement joins TRBV5-1 to TRBJ2-1; TCRdb returns TRBD2, unconfirmable since there is no DNA. Germline CDR1 is SGHRS and CDR2 is YFSETQ. This CDR3 comprises 15 residues. The CDR3: CASSPGGAGGNEQFF.

The chain couples TRBV12-3 or TRBV12-4 to TRBJ1-4; TCRdb proposes TRBD1, but this gene call is untestable without DNA. The CDR3 has 18 amino acids. CDR3 amino acids: CASRVRGDAAGRSEKLFF.

This chain joins TRBV10-3 and TRBJ1-1; the D gene TCRdb calls, TRBD1, cannot be checked with no DNA. Germline CDR1 is ENHRY and CDR2 is SYGVKD. This CDR3 comprises 15 residues. CDR3: CAISGGTQMRTEAFF.

The chain recombines TRBV18 with TRBJ1-4; TCRdb's assignment of TRBD1 cannot be checked, as there is no DNA. CDR3 length equals 14 residues. From germline, CDR1 is KGHSH and CDR2 LQKENI. The CDR3: CASSPGAHNEKLFF.

The chain has TRBV28 and TRBJ2-7; TCRdb's D gene call, TRBD1, goes unchecked for lack of DNA. Looked up from germline, CDR1 is MDHEN and CDR2 is SYDVKM. The CDR3 runs 14 residues. CDR3 protein: CASSYPGQGGEQYF.

The rearrangement joins TRBV12-3 or TRBV12-4 to TRBJ2-3. The CDR3 is made up of 13 amino acids. The CDR3 region is CASSLLRWDTQYF.

CDR3 residues: CASSQPTPGGSPYTDTQYF. The chain has TRBV3-1 and TRBJ2-3; the D call of TRBD2 rests on TCRdb alone, since no DNA is present to check it. Germline V gene lookup returns CDR1 LGHDT and CDR2 YNNKEL (reference sequence). There are 19 residues in the CDR3.

V is TRBV14 and J is TRBJ1-3. The germline CDR1 and CDR2 sequences are SGHDN and FVKESK. The CDR3 sequence is 15 residues long. The CDR3 loop is CASSQDLRVGNTIYF.

The chain couples TRBV7-6 to TRBJ2-1; with no DNA, the TCRdb D assignment of TRBD1 cannot be verified. The CDR3 is 15 amino acids. In germline, CDR1 is SGHVS, CDR2 FNYEAQ. The CDR3 sequence: CASSPRWGDNSEQFF. Complete variable domain (other parts from reference TRBV7-6 and TRBJ2-1): GAGVSQSPRYKVTKRGQDVALRCDPISGHVSLYWYRQALGQGPEFLTYFNYEAQQDKSGLPNDRFSAERPEGSISTLTIQRTEQRDSAMYRCASSPRWGDNSEQFFGPGTRLTVL.

J is TRBJ1-1 and V is TRBV12-3 or TRBV12-4; TCRdb's D call, TRBD1, is unchecked because there is no DNA. The CDR3 consists of 16 residues. The chain's CDR3 is CASSSLPGQGGTEAFF.

The rearrangement links TRBV18 to TRBJ1-1; TCRdb's D call, TRBD1, is unchecked because there is no DNA. The CDR3 extends over 14 amino acids. CDR1 KGHSH and CDR2 LQKENI come from the germline V gene. CDR3 in amino acids: CASSPTGPNTEAFF.

The chain links TRBV20-1 to TRBJ2-7. The CDR3 is 14 amino acids. Germline CDR1 DFQATT, CDR2 SNEGSKA (reference sequence). This CDR3 is CSARGRTDGHEQYF.

V and J are TRBV7-2 and TRBJ2-6. Germline-derived CDR1 and CDR2 are SGHTA and FQGNSA. The CDR3 has 14 residues. CDR3 amino acids: CASSLVSGANVLTF.

The gene calls are TRBV29-1 and TRBJ2-1; no DNA is available, so the TRBD2 call from TCRdb remains unchecked. CDR3 length equals 11 residues. The germline CDR1 and CDR2 sequences are SQVTM and ANQGSEA. Here the CDR3 reads CSVELADEQFF.

The V call is TRBV12-3 or TRBV12-4, the J call TRBJ2-3. The CDR3 extends over 11 amino acids. The CDR3: CASSSADTQYF.

CDR3 sequence: CASRKDAAYEQYF. The chain carries TRBV2 and TRBJ2-7. CDR3 length equals 13 residues. Germline lookup yields CDR1 SNHLY and CDR2 FYNNEI.